Below are 11 T cell receptor beta chains sequenced from a single sample in a study of identifying expanded T cells in peripheral blood. Sequenced by immunoSEQ multiplex PCR; TCRdb stores in-frame clones only, minus some. This sample has 70,000 to 95,000 clones, with almost 90% found just once. Sequencing used blood. The receptors stem from a person between 18 and 69 years old in good health.

The table lists this clone with a count of one. V usage is TRBV27 and J usage is TRBJ2-6; 7 bases are a match to TRBD1. There are 17 residues in the CDR3. The trim removed 5 bases at V and 4 bases at J, leaving 11 bases unmatched. Germline CDR1 MNHEY, CDR2 SMNVEV (reference sequence). CDR3 residues: CASSPMTGRRGANVLTF. CDR3 nucleotides: TGTGCCAGCAGTCCTATGACAGGGCGTCGGGGGGCCAACGTCCTGACTTTC.

The chain couples TRBV4-1 to TRBJ1-5; 9 bases are a match to TRBD1. The CDR3 is 16 residues long. Germline loops: CDR1 MGHRA, CDR2 YSYEKL. With 4 bases clipped from V and 6 bases from J, the junction kept 10 bases outside the gene matches. As DNA, the CDR3 is TGCGCCAGCAGCCCAACGCCGACAGGGGGGAGTCAGCCCCAGCATTTT. Protein sequence: CASSPTPTGGSQPQHF.

The chain couples TRBV6-5 to TRBJ2-1; 9 nucleotides match TRBD2. V trimming: 6 bases; J trimming: 6 bases; junction bases outside the gene matches: 9. The CDR3 loop spans 15 amino acids. Germline loops: CDR1 MNHEY, CDR2 SVGAGI. The DNA for the CDR3 is TGTGCCAGCAGCCCGATAGCGGGAGCCACCAATGAGCAGTTCTTC. Translating it yields CASSPIAGATNEQFF.

With respect to this clone: Additional DNA sequences in this sample encode the identical CDR3. This chain joins TRBV2 and TRBJ2-7; D gene ambiguous. Trimming left V 8 bases short and J 3 bases short, with 5 bases between. The CDR3 runs 10 residues. The germline V gene has CDR1 SNHLY and CDR2 FYNNEI. In nucleotides, the CDR3 is TGTGCCAGCGGGATCTACGAGCAGTACTTC. This encodes CASGIYEQYF.

This sequence joins TRBV5-4 and TRBJ1-6; the match to TRBD1 covers 7 bases. The CDR3 runs 15 residues. The V gene's germline CDR1 is SGHNT and CDR2 YYREEE (reference sequence). Unmatched junction bases numbered 5, after V lost 0 bases and J lost 8 bases. DNA for the CDR3: TGTGCCAGCAGCTTGGTAGGGGGCTCTGATTCACCCCTCCACTTT. It codes for CASSLVGGSDSPLHF.

This clone is medium-sized. V gene TRBV6-4 combines with J gene TRBJ2-1; 11 bases map to TRBD2. CDR3 size: 15 residues. Trimming removed 0 bases from V and 6 bases from J; junction bases left unmatched: 1. Germline V CDR1 and CDR2: MRHNA, SNTAGT. As DNA, the CDR3 is TGTGCCAGCAGTGACTCTAGCGGGGGGGCCAATGAGCAGTTCTTC. Translation: CASSDSSGGANEQFF.

The V and J genes are TRBV13 and TRBJ1-5; perhaps TRBD1 as D (5 bases). CDR3 length: 14 amino acids. Looked up from germline, CDR1 is PRHDT and CDR2 is FYEKMQ (reference sequence). V shed 0 bases and J shed 4 bases, with 7 bases lying between them. CDR3 region: CASSLGGANQPQHF. The CDR3 DNA reads as TGTGCCAGCAGCTTAGGCGGGGCTAATCAGCCCCAGCATTTT. Complete variable domain (other parts from reference TRBV13 and TRBJ1-5): AAGVIQSPRHLIKEKRETATLKCYPIPRHDTVYWYQQGPGQDPQFLISFYEKMQSDKGSIPDRFSAQQFSDYHSELNMSSLELGDSALYFCASSLGGANQPQHFGDGTRLSIL.

This clone appeared once. The rearrangement uses TRBV28 and TRBJ1-1, with D perhaps TRBD1 (6 bases). Trimming left V 3 bases short and J 6 bases short, with 14 bases between. Germline assignment: CDR1 MDHEN and CDR2 SYDVKM. The CDR3 totals 14 residues. The DNA of the CDR3 is TGTGCCAGCAGTTTGACAGGACGTAAGGCTGAAGCTTTCTTT. It is translated as CASSLTGRKAEAFF.

The chain has TRBV6-1 and TRBJ2-5; tentative D call: TRBD2 (5 bases). Trimming took off 4 bases at V and 5 bases at J, with 11 bases between the two ends. Germline V lookup: CDR1 MNHNS, CDR2 SASEGT. The CDR3 contains 13 residues. CDR3 loop: CASSVQRWETQYF. The CDR3 bases are TGTGCCAGCAGTGTACAGCGGTGGGAGACCCAGTACTTC.

The chain's CDR3 is CASSTRTGDTDTQYF. CDR3 nucleotide sequence: TGTGCCAGTAGTACCAGGACAGGGGACACAGATACGCAGTATTTT. V usage is TRBV19 and J usage is TRBJ2-3; 9 positions match TRBD1. Germline CDR1 is LNHDA and CDR2 is SQIVND (reference sequence). The V segment lost 4 bases and the J segment 2 bases; nucleotides outside the gene matches: 4. The CDR3 length is 15 residues.

This clone was seen more than once but under ten times. The genes are TRBV11-2 and TRBJ2-3; 13 positions match TRBD2. Unmatched junction bases numbered 6, after V lost 5 bases and J lost 1 base. CDR1 and CDR2 from the germline V gene are SGHAT and FQNNGV. The CDR3 contains 17 residues. In nucleotides, the CDR3 is TGTGCCAGCAGCCCTGGACTAGCGGGAGCTGGCACAGATACGCAGTATTTT. It encodes CASSPGLAGAGTDTQYF.